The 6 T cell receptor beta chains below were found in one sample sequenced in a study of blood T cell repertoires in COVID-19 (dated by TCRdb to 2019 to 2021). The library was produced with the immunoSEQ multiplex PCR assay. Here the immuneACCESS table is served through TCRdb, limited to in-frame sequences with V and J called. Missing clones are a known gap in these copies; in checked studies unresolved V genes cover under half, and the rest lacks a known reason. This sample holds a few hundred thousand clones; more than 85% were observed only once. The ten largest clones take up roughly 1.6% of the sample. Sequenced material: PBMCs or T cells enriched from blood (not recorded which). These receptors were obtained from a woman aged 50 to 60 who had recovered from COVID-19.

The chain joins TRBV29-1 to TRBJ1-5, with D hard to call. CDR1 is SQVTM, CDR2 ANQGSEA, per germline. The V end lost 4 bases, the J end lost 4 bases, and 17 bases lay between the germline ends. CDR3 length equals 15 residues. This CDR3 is CSVVVSGGRNQPQHF. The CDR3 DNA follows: TGCAGCGTTGTAGTCTCCGGCGGAAGGAATCAGCCCCAGCATTTT.

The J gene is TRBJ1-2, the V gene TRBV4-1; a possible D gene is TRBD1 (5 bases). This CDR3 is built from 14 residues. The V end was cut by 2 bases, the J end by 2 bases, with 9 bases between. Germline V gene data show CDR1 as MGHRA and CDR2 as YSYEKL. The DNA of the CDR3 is TGCGCCAGCAGCCAACAGGGCACCAACTATGGCTACACCTTC. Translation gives CASSQQGTNYGYTF.

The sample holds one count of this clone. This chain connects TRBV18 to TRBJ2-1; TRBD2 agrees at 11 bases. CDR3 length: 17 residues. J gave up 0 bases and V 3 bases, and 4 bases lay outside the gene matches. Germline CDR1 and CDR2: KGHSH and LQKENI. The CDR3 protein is CASSPPGLAGSYNEQFF. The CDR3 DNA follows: TGTGCCAGCTCACCCCCTGGACTAGCGGGCTCCTACAATGAGCAGTTCTTC.

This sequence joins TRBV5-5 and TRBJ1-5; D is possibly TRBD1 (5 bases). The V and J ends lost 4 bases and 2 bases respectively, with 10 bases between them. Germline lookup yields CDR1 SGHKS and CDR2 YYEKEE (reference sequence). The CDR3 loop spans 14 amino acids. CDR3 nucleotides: TGTGCCAGCAGCACGATGACAGGCAATCAGCCCCAGCATTTT. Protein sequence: CASSTMTGNQPQHF.

The CDR3 here is CASSQEIILPDRLYSQHF. The CDR3 region has the DNA TGCGCCAGCAGCCAAGAGATTATTCTCCCCGATCGCCTCTACTCCCAGCATTTT. This chain connects TRBV4-1 to TRBJ1-5, with D uncertain. With 0 bases removed from V and 11 bases from J, the gap between germline ends came to 26 bases. Germline values: CDR1 MGHRA, CDR2 YSYEKL. The CDR3 covers 18 residues.

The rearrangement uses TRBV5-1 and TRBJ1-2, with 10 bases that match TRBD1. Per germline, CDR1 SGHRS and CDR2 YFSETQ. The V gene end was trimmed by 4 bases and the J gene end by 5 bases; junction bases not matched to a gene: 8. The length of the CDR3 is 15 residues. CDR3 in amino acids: CASSQTTGGRYGYTF. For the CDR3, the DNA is TGCGCCAGCAGCCAGACGACAGGGGGCCGGTATGGCTACACCTTC.